This T cell receptor beta chain was sequenced in a study of regulatory T cells in long-lasting Graves disease. Arm-PCR of CDR3 regions and iRepertoire HTBI primers were used to build TCR beta libraries. TCRdb used MiXCR to reprocess the multiplex PCR reads, holding one entry per CDR3 protein. The table has 550,000 or so distinct CDR3 sequences, 9.5% to 15% seen once; the top ten hold 8.9%. The time point denotes: newly diagnosed GD, antithyroid drugs for less than 3 months. PBMC-derived RNA was used for the TCR library. Regarding the study as a whole: TCR diversity in persistent Graves' patients was below that of newly diagnosed ones. Persistent cases favored TRBV28, TRBJ1-2 and TRBJ2-5.

This clonotype has ten or more counts. Its specificity is not known. V was trimmed by 2 bases and J by 11 bases, leaving 24 bases between them. Germline V CDR1 and CDR2: ENHRY, SYGVKD. The length of the CDR3 is 16 residues. These data were also reused for a study on T cells in Graves' hyperthyroidism and ophthalmopathy. That work states: It was uncontrolled infection, other autoimmune disease, pregnancy or lactation that excluded patients. Onset of ophthalmopathy came a median roughly 6 months after the model predicted it.

The sequencing used peripheral blood mononuclear cells (PBMCs), collected at new diagnosis, from a patient treated with antithyroid drugs. The V gene is TRBV10-3, the J gene TRBJ1-1; no clear D. The TCR was taken from a woman in her 30s with Graves disease. The CDR3 sequence is CAISEPESPERSEAFF. The CDR3 nucleotides are TGTGCCATCAGTGAGCCGGAAAGCCCGGAGAGGAGCGAGGCTTTCTTT.